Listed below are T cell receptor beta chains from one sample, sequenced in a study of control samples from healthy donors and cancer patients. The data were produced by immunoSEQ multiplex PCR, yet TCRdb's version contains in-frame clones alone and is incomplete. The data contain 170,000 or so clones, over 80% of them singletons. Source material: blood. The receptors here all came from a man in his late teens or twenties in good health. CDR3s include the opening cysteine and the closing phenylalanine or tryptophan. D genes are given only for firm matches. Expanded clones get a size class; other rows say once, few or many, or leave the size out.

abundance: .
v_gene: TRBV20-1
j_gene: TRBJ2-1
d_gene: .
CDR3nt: TGCAGTGCTACAGAACGGATTGAGCAGTTCTTC
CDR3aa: CSATERIEQFF

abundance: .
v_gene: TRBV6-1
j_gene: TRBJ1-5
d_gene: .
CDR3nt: TGTGCCAGCAGTGAAAGGAAAGGTTCTGGAAATCAGCCCCAGCATTTT
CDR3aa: CASSERKGSGNQPQHF

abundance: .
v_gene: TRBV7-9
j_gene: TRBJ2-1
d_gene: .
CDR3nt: TGTGCCAGCAGCTTACGCCAGGGGACTGAGCAGTTCTTC
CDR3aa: CASSLRQGTEQFF

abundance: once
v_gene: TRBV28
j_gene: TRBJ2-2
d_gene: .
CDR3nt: TGTGCCAGCAGTGGGTGGACGATTGACACCGGGGAGCTGTTTTTT
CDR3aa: CASSGWTIDTGELFF

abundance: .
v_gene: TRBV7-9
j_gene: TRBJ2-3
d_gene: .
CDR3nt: TGTGCCAGCAGGACAGCCACAGATACGCAGTATTTT
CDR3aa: CASRTATDTQYF

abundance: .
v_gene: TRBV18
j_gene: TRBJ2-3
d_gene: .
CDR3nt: TGTGCCAGCTCACCAAATGCCGGGGCGGGGCAGTATTTT
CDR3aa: CASSPNAGAGQYF

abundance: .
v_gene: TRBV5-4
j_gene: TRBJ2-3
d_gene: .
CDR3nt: TGTGCCAGCAGCTTGTTTGGGTTTTTTGATACGCAGTATTTT
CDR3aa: CASSLFGFFDTQYF

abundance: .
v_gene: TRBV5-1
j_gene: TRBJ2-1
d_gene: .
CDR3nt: TGCGCCAGCAGCTTGACAGGTACTTTCTCCTACAATGAGCAGTTCTTC
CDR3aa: CASSLTGTFSYNEQFF

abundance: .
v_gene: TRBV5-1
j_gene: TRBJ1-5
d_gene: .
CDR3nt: TGCGCCAGCAGCCCTGGGGGGAGCAATCAGCCCCAGCATTTT
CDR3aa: CASSPGGSNQPQHF

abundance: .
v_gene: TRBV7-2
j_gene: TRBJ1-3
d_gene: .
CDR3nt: TGTGCCAGCAGCGTTATAACCGGGATCTATCCTGGAAACACCATATATTTT
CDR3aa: CASSVITGIYPGNTIYF

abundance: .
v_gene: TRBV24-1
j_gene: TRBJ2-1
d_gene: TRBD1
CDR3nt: TGTGCCACCAGTGACCGAGGGGGCGCGAGTTCCAATGAGCAGTTCTTC
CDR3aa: CATSDRGGASSNEQFF

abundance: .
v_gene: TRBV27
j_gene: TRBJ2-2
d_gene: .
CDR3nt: TGTGCCAGCACCCGACTAGGAACTCCTAACACCGGGGAGCTGTTTTTT
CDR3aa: CASTRLGTPNTGELFF

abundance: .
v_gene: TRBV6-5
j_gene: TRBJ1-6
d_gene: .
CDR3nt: TGTGCCAGCAGTTACTCGTACCAGGGAGGCTCACCCCTCCACTTT
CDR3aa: CASSYSYQGGSPLHF

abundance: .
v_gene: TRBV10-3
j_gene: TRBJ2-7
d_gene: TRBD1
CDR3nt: TGTGCCATCAGTAGACAGGGTCGGAGCTACGAGCAGTACTTC
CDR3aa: CAISRQGRSYEQYF

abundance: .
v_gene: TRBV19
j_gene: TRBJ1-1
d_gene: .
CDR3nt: TGTGCCAGTAGTCCACTACGGGGGTCTCGTACTGAAGCTTTCTTT
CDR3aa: CASSPLRGSRTEAFF

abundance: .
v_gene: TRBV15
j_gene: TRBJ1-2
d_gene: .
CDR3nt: TGTGCCACCAGCTCGGAGACAGACCCTAACTATGGCTACACCTTC
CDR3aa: CATSSETDPNYGYTF

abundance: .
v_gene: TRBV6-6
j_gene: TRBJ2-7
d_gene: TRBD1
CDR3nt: TGTGCCAGCAGTCCGGACAGGGGACCCTACGAGCAGTACTTC
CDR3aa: CASSPDRGPYEQYF

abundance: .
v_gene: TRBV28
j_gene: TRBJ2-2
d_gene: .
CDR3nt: TGTGCCAGCAGTCCCCTCTTGGGGGCAAGGAGAGAGCTGTTTTTT
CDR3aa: CASSPLLGARRELFF

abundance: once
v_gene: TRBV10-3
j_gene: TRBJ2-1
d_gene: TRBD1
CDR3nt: TGTGCCATCAGTTCCCCCGGGACAGGGTCCTACAATGAGCAGTTCTTC
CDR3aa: CAISSPGTGSYNEQFF

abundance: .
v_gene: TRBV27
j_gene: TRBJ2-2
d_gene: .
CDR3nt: TGTGCCAGCCCATTAGACCGAATTGTTTCTTATCAAACGAACACCGGGGAGCTGTTTTTT
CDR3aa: CASPLDRIVSYQTNTGELFF

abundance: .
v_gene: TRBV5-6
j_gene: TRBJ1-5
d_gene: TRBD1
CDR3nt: TGTGCCAGCAGCTTGTCTGGGACAGGGAGTCAGCCCCAGCATTTT
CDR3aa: CASSLSGTGSQPQHF

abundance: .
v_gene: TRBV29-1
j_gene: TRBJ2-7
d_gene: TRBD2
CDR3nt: TGCAGCGTTGAAGAAGCCCAGCGGGGGGCCGCCTACGAGCAGTACTTC
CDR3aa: CSVEEAQRGAAYEQYF

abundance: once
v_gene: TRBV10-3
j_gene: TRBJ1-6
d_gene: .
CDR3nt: TGTGGGTGGGGGGTCTTTGAATCACCCCTCCACTTT
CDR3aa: CGWGVFESPLHF

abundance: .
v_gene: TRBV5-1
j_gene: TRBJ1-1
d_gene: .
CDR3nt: TGCGCCAGCAGCCGTGGTGACGGCGAAGCTTTCTTT
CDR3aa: CASSRGDGEAFF

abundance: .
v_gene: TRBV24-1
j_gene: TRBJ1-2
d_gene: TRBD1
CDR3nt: TGTGCCACCAGTGAGGGCGGGACAGGGCTTGGCTACACCTTC
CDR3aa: CATSEGGTGLGYTF

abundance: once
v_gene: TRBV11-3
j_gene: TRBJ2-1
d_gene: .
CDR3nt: TGTGCCAGCAGCTCCGGACTGTTCGGCAATGAGCAGTTCTTC
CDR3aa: CASSSGLFGNEQFF

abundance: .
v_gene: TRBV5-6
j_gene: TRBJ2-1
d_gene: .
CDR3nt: TGTGCCAGCAGCTTACAGAGCGATGAGCAGTTCTTC
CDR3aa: CASSLQSDEQFF

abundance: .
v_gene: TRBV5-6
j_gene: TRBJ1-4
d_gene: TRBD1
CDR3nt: TGTGCCAGCAGCTCAGCCGGGACAGGGTATGAAAAACTGTTTTTT
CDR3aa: CASSSAGTGYEKLFF

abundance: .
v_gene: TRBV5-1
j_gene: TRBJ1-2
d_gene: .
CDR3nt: TGCGCCAGCAGCTTGGATGGGGGCTACACCTTC
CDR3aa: CASSLDGGYTF

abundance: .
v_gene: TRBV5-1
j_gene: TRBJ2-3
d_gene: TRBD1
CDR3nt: TGCGCCAGCAGCTTGGAGGGGACAGGGGACTACACAGATACGCAGTATTTT
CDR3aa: CASSLEGTGDYTDTQYF

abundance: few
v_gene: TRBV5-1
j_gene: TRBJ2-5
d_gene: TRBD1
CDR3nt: TGCGCCAGCAGCTTGGGGGACAGAGCCTCCGGGGCCCAGTACTTC
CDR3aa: CASSLGDRASGAQYF

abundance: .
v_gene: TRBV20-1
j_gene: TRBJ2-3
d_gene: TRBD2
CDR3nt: TGCAGTGCTAGTCCGGGACTAGCGGGGGGCCAGTTCACAGATACGCAGTATTTT
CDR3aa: CSASPGLAGGQFTDTQYF

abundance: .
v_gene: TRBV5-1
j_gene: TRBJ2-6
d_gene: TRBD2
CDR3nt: TGCGCCAGCAGCCGAAGGGGAGGGGATAAGGCCAACGTCCTGACTTTC
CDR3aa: CASSRRGGDKANVLTF

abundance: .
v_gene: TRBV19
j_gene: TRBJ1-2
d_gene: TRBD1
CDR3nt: TGTGCCAGTAGTCCGGGACAGGATGGCTACACCTTC
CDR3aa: CASSPGQDGYTF

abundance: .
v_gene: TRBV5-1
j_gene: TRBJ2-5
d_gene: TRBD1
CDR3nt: TGCGCCAGCAGCGCCCCACAGGGGGCTGGCGAGACCCAGTACTTC
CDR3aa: CASSAPQGAGETQYF

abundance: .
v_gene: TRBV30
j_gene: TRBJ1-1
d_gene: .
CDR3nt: TGTGCCTGGAGTGTACCGGGGGGGGAAACTGAAGCTTTCTTT
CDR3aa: CAWSVPGGETEAFF

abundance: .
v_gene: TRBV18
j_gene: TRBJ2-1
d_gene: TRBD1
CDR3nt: TGTGCCAGCTCATCGCGACAGGGGGCGGAAGGGAAGCAGTTCTTC
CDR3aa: CASSSRQGAEGKQFF

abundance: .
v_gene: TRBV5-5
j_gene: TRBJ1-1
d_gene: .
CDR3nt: TGTGCCAGCAGCCCCCTCACCCTCGGCACTGAAGCTTTCTTT
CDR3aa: CASSPLTLGTEAFF

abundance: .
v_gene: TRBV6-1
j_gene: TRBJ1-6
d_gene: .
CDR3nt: TGTGCCAGCAGTGAAGCGAGGGCGTCACCCCTCCACTTT
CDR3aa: CASSEARASPLHF

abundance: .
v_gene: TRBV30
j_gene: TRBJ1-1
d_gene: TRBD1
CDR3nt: TGTGCCTGGAGTACAGGGGGAGGGACTGAAGCTTTCTTT
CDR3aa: CAWSTGGGTEAFF

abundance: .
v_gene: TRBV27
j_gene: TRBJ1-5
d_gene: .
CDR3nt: TGTGCCAGCAGTTTAGAATATGGGGATCAGCCCCAGCATTTT
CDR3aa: CASSLEYGDQPQHF

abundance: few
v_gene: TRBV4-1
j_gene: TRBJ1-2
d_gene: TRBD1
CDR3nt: TGCGCCAGCAGCCAAGTTGGGACAGGGTTCGAAGGCTACACCTTC
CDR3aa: CASSQVGTGFEGYTF

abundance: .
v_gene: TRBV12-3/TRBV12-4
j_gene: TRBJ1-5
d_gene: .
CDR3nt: TGTGCCAGCAGTTTCCGACCGCCCCGGCCCCAGCATTTT
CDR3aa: CASSFRPPRPQHF

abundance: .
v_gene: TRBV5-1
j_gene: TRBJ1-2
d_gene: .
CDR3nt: TGCGCCAGCAGCCCGATAGGTTCTACCTATGGCTACACCTTC
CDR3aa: CASSPIGSTYGYTF

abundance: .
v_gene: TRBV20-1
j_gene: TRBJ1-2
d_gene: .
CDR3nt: TGCAGTGCCGGCAGGGGAGGCGGCTACACCTTC
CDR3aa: CSAGRGGGYTF

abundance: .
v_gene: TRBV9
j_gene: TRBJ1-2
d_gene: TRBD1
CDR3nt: TGTGCCATCGTACCGACCAGGGGGACAGGTGTATTGGATGGCTACACCTTC
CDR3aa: CAIVPTRGTGVLDGYTF

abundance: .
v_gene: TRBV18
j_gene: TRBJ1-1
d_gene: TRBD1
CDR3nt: TGTGCCAGCTCACTGCAGACAGGGGAAGGAACTGAAGCTTTCTTT
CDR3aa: CASSLQTGEGTEAFF

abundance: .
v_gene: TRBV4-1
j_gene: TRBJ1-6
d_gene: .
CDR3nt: TGCGCCAGCAGCCAAGAGAATACATTTGAGTTTTCACCCCTCCACTTT
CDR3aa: CASSQENTFEFSPLHF

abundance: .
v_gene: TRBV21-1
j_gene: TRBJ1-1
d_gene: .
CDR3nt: TGTGCCAGCACTCCACGGGGTAACACTGAAGCTTTCTTT
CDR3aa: CASTPRGNTEAFF

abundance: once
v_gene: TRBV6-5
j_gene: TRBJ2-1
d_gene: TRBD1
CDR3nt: TGTGCCAGCAGTTACTCGACAGGGGGCTACAATGAGCAGTTCTTC
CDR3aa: CASSYSTGGYNEQFF

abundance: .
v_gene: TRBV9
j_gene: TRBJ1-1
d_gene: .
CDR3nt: TGTGCCAGCAGCGTAGCCGGGAACACTGAAGCTTTCTTT
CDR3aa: CASSVAGNTEAFF

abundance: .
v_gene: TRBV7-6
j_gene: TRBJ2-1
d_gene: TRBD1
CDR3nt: TGTGCCAGCAGCCGCGGGGACAGGGGAGAAGAGCAGTTCTTC
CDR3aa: CASSRGDRGEEQFF

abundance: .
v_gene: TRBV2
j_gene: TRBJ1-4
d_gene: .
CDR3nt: TGTGCCACCTACCGTCTAACCTCTAATGAAAAACTGTTTTTT
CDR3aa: CATYRLTSNEKLFF

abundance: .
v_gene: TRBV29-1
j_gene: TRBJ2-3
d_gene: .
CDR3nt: TGCAGCGTTGATACTAGCACAGATACGCAGTATTTT
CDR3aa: CSVDTSTDTQYF

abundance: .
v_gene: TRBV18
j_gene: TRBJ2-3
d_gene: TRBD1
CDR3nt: TGTGCCAGCTCACCGGAGACAGGGCGCACAGATACGCAGTATTTT
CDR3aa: CASSPETGRTDTQYF

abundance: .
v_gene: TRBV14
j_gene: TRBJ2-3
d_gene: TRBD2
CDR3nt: TGTGCCAGCAGCCAAGAGAACCACTTCGGGGGGGCTATGTCAGATACGCAGTATTTT
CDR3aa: CASSQENHFGGAMSDTQYF